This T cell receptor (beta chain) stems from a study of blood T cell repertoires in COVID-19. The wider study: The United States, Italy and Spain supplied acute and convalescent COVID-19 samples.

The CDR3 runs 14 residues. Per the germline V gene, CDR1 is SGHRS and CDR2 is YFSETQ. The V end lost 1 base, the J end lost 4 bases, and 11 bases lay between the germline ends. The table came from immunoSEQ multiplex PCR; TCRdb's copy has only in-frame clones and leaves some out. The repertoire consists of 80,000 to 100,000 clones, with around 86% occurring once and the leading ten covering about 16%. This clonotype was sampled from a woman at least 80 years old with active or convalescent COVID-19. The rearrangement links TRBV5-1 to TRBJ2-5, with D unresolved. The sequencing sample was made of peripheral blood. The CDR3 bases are TGCGCCAGCAGCTTGAGTTTAGATGGAGAGACCCAGTACTTC. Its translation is CASSLSLDGETQYF.